Detailed here is one T cell receptor beta chain. The antigen is not known. These data originate in a study of post-analysis software for immune sequencing data. The overall study: Relapsing-remitting, secondary progressive and progressive-relapsing courses of multiple sclerosis were included. Notes on the study in general: Compared against controls, patients with multiple sclerosis displayed significantly lower normalized Chao1 diversity. Samples from a shared batch, those prepared together, strongly co-clustered by F measure. The study found TRBV5-6, TRBV5-1 and TRBV20-1 among about five TRBV segments more frequent in patients than controls.

Per the germline V gene, CDR1 is SQVTM and CDR2 is ANQGSEA. V was cut by 6 bases and J by 5 bases, with 11 bases left in between. This CDR3 region has 12 residues. The authors incorporated unique molecular identifiers into the TCR beta cDNA libraries. Starting from approximately 1 to 10 million T cells, the study yielded 460,000 or so cDNA molecules. Via MiXCR, TCRdb re-called the PCR reads, giving one row per CDR3 protein. The table lists roughly 870,000 distinct CDR3 sequences, approximately 53% of them singletons. This TCR derives from a girl aged 5 to 17 with multiple sclerosis. Specimen: blood. The gene calls are TRBV29-1 and TRBJ1-5, with D possibly being TRBD1 (5 bases). CDR3 sequence (DNA): TGCAGCGTGGGGGTGGATCATCAGCCCCAGCATTTT. Its translation: CSVGVDHQPQHF. The full variable domain, its missing parts supplied by reference TRBV29-1 and TRBJ1-5, is SAVISQKPSRDICQRGTSLTIQCQVDSQVTMMFWYRQQPGQSLTLIATANQGSEATYESGFVIDKFPISRPNLTFSTLTVSNMSPEDSSIYLCSVGVDHQPQHFGDGTRLSIL.